This T cell receptor beta chain was recorded in a study of blood T cell repertoires in COVID-19. Overall study: The cDNA or gDNA used as material had been derived from T cells, B-cell-depleted T cells, or PBMCs.

There are 15 residues in the CDR3. CDR1 and CDR2 (germline): SGHRS, YFSETQ. V lost 4 bases, J lost 2 bases, and 15 bases lay in between. In the study's own analysis: Nucleated cell counts were estimated from reference gene primer amplification. Sequenced by immunoSEQ multiplex PCR; TCRdb stores in-frame clones only, minus some. The V and J calls and clone size come from that table; D and trimming were worked out from the DNA. The data hold under 85,000 clones, with around 83% observed a single time. The TCR sequence derives from a man aged 45-60 years with active COVID-19. The chain employs TRBV5-1 and TRBJ2-5, with D unclear. The sequencing input was peripheral blood. CDR3 sequence: CASSDLETGQETQYF. The CDR3 DNA sequence: TGCGCCAGCAGCGACCTAGAGACTGGGCAAGAGACCCAGTACTTC.